These T cell receptor beta chains were read from a single sample in a study of T cells in localized non-small cell lung cancer. The table came from immunoSEQ multiplex PCR; TCRdb's copy has only in-frame clones and leaves some out. The table includes roughly 84,000 clones, more than 75% detected once. This specimen consisted of peripheral blood, obtained before any cancer treatment. These receptors were collected from a woman aged 35 to 69 with stage I squamous cell lung carcinoma. Each CDR3 is given with its conserved first and last residue. Each record gives: CDR3 protein, J gene, V gene.

CDR3 protein: CSARWGGTIYF; J gene: TRBJ1-3; V gene: TRBV20-1
CDR3 protein: CASSPEVATNEKLFF; J gene: TRBJ1-4; V gene: TRBV4-2
CDR3 protein: CASSSGGTSYNEQFF; J gene: TRBJ2-1; V gene: TRBV5-4
CDR3 protein: CASSLGLSGNTIYF; J gene: TRBJ1-3; V gene: TRBV7-6
CDR3 protein: CASSVRPWAELFF; J gene: TRBJ2-2; V gene: TRBV9
CDR3 protein: CASSVTTTQKDEQFF; J gene: TRBJ2-1; V gene: TRBV9
CDR3 protein: CASKIGRGTEAFF; J gene: TRBJ1-1; V gene: TRBV19
CDR3 protein: CASSLDPRDTLAKNIQYF; J gene: TRBJ2-4; V gene: TRBV7-6
CDR3 protein: CASSELGGMGGANVLTF; J gene: TRBJ2-6; V gene: TRBV4-1
CDR3 protein: CASSQDAAGVEDTQYF; J gene: TRBJ2-3; V gene: TRBV4-2
CDR3 protein: CASRRGTNYEQYF; J gene: TRBJ2-7; V gene: TRBV5-1
CDR3 protein: CASSTAGRNQPQHF; J gene: TRBJ1-5; V gene: TRBV19
CDR3 protein: CASSYRGTGAFF; J gene: TRBJ1-1; V gene: TRBV6-5
CDR3 protein: CASGRLLAEVTDTQYF; J gene: TRBJ2-3; V gene: TRBV12-5
CDR3 protein: CASSPDSRLEAFF; J gene: TRBJ1-1; V gene: TRBV18
CDR3 protein: CAWSRDRGDPLHF; J gene: TRBJ1-6; V gene: TRBV30